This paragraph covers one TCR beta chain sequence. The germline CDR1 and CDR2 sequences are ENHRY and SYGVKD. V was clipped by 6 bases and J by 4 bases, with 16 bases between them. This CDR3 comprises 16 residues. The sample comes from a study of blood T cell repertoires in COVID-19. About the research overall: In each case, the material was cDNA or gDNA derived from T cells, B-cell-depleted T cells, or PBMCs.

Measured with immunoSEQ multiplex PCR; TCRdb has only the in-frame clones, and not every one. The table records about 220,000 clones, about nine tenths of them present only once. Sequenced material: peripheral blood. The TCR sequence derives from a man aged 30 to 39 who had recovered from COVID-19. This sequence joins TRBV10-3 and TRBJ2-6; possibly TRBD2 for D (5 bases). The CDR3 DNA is TGTGCCATCAGCCTCTCCTCCACGGGGGGGGCCAACGTCCTGACTTTC. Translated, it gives CAISLSSTGGANVLTF.